This entry describes one TCR beta chain. Its ends do not fully match the called genes, so a read error is possible. The sample comes from a study of blood T cells in healthy people across ages. CDR1 SGDLS and CDR2 YYNGEE come from the germline V gene. The CDR3 has 16 amino acids. A second about 7 to 12 cycle PCR used barcoded and J-beta primers. A single record per CDR3 protein comes from TCRdb applying MiXCR to the 5' RACE reads. There are some 1.7 million distinct CDR3 sequences in the sample; 28% occur only once, and 7% to 9% lies in the top ten. The sample was blood. The TCR originated in a woman younger than 45 in good health. The chain recombines TRBV9 with TRBJ2-2; TRBD2 might be the D (5 bases). The CDR3, as DNA: TGTGTCAGCAGCGCAGGCGGGTTATTGAACACCGGGGAGCTGTTTTTT. Translating gives CVSSAGGLLNTGELFF.